Here is one T cell receptor (beta chain) with its context. The antigen is not known. PCR used 60 Vbeta primers and 13 Jbeta primers. Clones were sequenced by immunoSEQ multiplex PCR, and TCRdb holds only the in-frame ones, with some missing. This table has 90,000 or so clones, roughly 80% appearing once. The CDR3 has 14 amino acids. The ends lost 4 bases at V and 1 base at J; junction bases unmatched: 1. Germline V gene lookup returns CDR1 SGHTA and CDR2 FQGNSA. These data originate in a study of cytomegalovirus exposure and HLA in healthy donors. Study-level information: Out of approximately 170 million T cells, an earlier analysis found some 120 million unique TCR beta sequences in total. Overall study results and limits: Most TCR beta V segments were productive about 87% or about 30% of the time in an earlier analysis. For cytomegalovirus status, the classifier reportedly gave diagnoses with high specificity and sensitivity. A link between a missense DCLRE1C variant and TCR beta V- and J-gene trimming emerged from a later analysis.

The V and J genes are TRBV7-2 and TRBJ2-1, with TRBD2 identical over 7 bases. The receptor was derived from a woman between 50 and 59 years old in good health and CMV-seropositive. Sequenced input: PBMCs. The DNA for the CDR3 is TGTGCCAGCAGCTGGGGACTATCCTACAATGAGCAGTTCTTC. Translating gives CASSWGLSYNEQFF.